Listed below are T cell receptor beta chains from one sample, sequenced in a study of metastatic and nonmetastatic thyroid tumors. TCRdb re-analyzed the PCR reads through MiXCR. The sample consists of about 4,400 clones, 35% to 45% of them appearing once. Sequenced input: adjacent normal tissue. These receptors were obtained from a male donor with papillary thyroid cancer or a benign thyroid nodule (not recorded which). Some clones in this sample may be carry-over from other donors' samples. Each CDR3 is given with its conserved first and last residue. D genes are given only for firm matches. The size entry is marked missing in some rows and otherwise reads once, few, many or a size class.

>TRBV6-2/TRBV6-3|-|TRBD1|TRBJ1-2
TGTGCCAGCAGTTTACAGGGGACTCACTACACCTTC
CASSLQGTHYTF
>TRBV5-4|-|-|TRBJ1-2
TGTGCCAGCAGCTCGCACAATAACGGGGCATATGGCTACACCTTC
CASSSHNNGAYGYTF
>TRBV20-1|-|TRBD1|TRBJ1-5
TGCAGTGCGGTTAGACAGGGAGAATTGAATCAGCCCCAGCATTTT
CSAVRQGELNQPQHF
>TRBV20-1|-|TRBD2|TRBJ2-3
TGCAGTGCTAGAGGTAGCGGGGGGGGAGGAGATACGCAGTATTTT
CSARGSGGGGDTQYF
>TRBV7-3|-|-|TRBJ2-2
TGTGCCAGCAGCTTAGCTGCTCAGTCTAACACCGGGGAGCTGTTTTTT
CASSLAAQSNTGELFF
>TRBV19|-|TRBD2|TRBJ2-2
TGTGCCAGTAGTATGCCGGGACTAGGAATGTTAGGGTCGAACACCGGGGAGCTGTTTTTT
CASSMPGLGMLGSNTGELFF
>TRBV28|few|-|TRBJ2-3
TGTGCCAGCAGTCCCCCAGAGCGGCTCACAGATACGCAGTATTTT
CASSPPERLTDTQYF
>TRBV20-1|few|TRBD1|TRBJ1-1
TGCAGTGCTAGGATTACTAAAGACAGGGGCCGTATGAACACTGAAGCTTTCTTT
CSARITKDRGRMNTEAFF
>TRBV12-3/TRBV12-4|large|-|TRBJ2-1
TGTGCCAGCAGTTTCTGGACTGGGGACAATGAGCAGTTCTTC
CASSFWTGDNEQFF
>TRBV7-3|few|TRBD1|TRBJ2-1
TGTGCCAGCAACTCCCGACAGGGAATTAACGACGATCAGTTCTTC
CASNSRQGINDDQFF
>TRBV20-1|-|-|TRBJ2-2
TGCAGTGCTAGAGATTTGATGCGGGGGCCGAACACCGGGGAGCTGTTTTTT
CSARDLMRGPNTGELFF
>TRBV10-3|few|-|TRBJ2-3
TGTGCCATCCGTGGACTGATAGGAGATACGCAGTATTTT
CAIRGLIGDTQYF
>TRBV7-8|-|TRBD1|TRBJ2-7
TGTGCCAGCAGCCCACCGGGACAGGGGGCGCGGTACGAGCAGTACTTC
CASSPPGQGARYEQYF